Each of the 24 T cell receptor beta chains below was sequenced from the same sample in a study of shared clonotypes between healthy human individuals (dated by TCRdb to the early 2020s). The method was the immunoSEQ multiplex PCR assay. Not all clones reach the TCRdb copy of this immuneACCESS table, which keeps in-frame sequences only. Checked studies attribute under half of the gap to unresolved V genes and leave the rest unexplained. The sample contains 2 million to 3 million clones, 80% to 95% of them found a single time. Around 0.37% of the sample belongs to the ten largest clones. The sequenced sample consisted of naive CD4+ T cells from PBMCs. What the cell subset or site label conveys for this sample: CD45RA+ positively selected. Every receptor here comes from a man aged 18 to 29 in good health. Some clones in this sample may be carry-over from other donors' samples.

This chain joins TRBV29-1 and TRBJ1-2; D is perhaps TRBD1 (6 bases). This CDR3 is built from 12 residues. The germline V and J ends were trimmed by 4 bases and 6 bases, with 12 bases remaining between them. Germline-derived CDR1 and CDR2 are SQVTM and ANQGSEA. DNA for the CDR3: TGCAGCGTTGGAGAGGCAGGGGATGGCTACACCTTC. It translates to CSVGEAGDGYTF.

V usage is TRBV5-1 and J usage is TRBJ2-1, with a weak D call TRBD2 (6 bases). The length of the CDR3 is 15 residues. Germline assignment: CDR1 SGHRS and CDR2 YFSETQ. Trimming removed 3 bases from V and 15 bases from J, with 25 bases in between. CDR3 in amino acids: CASSSGTDVRRGLFF. As DNA, the CDR3 is TGCGCCAGCAGCTCCGGGACCGACGTGAGGCGGGGTTTGTTCTTC. The complete variable domain, with remaining parts taken from reference TRBV5-1 and TRBJ2-1, reads KAGVTQTPRYLIKTRGQQVTLSCSPISGHRSVSWYQQTPGQGLQFLFEYFSETQRNKGNFPGRFSGRQFSNSRSEMNVSTLELGDSALYLCASSSGTDVRRGLFFGPGTRLTVL.

The V gene is TRBV7-2, the J gene TRBJ2-5; no clear D. The V end lost 1 base, the J end lost 5 bases, and 11 bases lay between the germline ends. The CDR3 sequence is 14 residues long. Germline-derived CDR1 and CDR2 are SGHTA and FQGNSA. The CDR3 DNA reads TGTGCCAGCAGCTTAGTTTCACAGTGGGAGACCCAGTACTTC. This sequence encodes CASSLVSQWETQYF.

Comments on this clone: Other nucleotide sequences in the sample specify the same CDR3. The V and J genes are TRBV27 and TRBJ1-1; D is uncertain. V lost 3 bases to trimming and J lost 1 base, with 6 bases between them. Germline CDR1 and CDR2: MNHEY and SMNVEV (reference sequence). The CDR3 runs 13 residues. The CDR3 nucleotides are TGTGCCAGCAGTTTGAGGGAGAACACTGAAGCTTTCTTT. This codes for CASSLRENTEAFF.

In the case of this clone: This sample also contains other DNA sequences that code for the same CDR3. The CDR3 protein is CASSLVLAGQETQYF. CDR3 nucleotides: TGCGCCAGCAGCTTGGTGCTAGCGGGGCAAGAGACCCAGTACTTC. The chain couples TRBV5-1 to TRBJ2-5, with TRBD2 identical over 9 bases. The length of the CDR3 is 15 residues. The V gene end was trimmed by 0 bases and the J gene end by 2 bases; junction bases not matched to a gene: 2. Looked up from germline, CDR1 is SGHRS and CDR2 is YFSETQ.

Written as DNA, the CDR3 is TGTGCCAGCGGGGGACAGACCCCCTTCTACACCGGGGAGCTGTTTTTT. This codes for CASGGQTPFYTGELFF. The genes are TRBV28 and TRBJ2-2; 7 bases align to TRBD1. V shed 8 bases, J shed 3 bases, and the junction held 12 bases outside the gene matches. Germline CDR1 and CDR2: MDHEN and SYDVKM. The CDR3 totals 16 residues.

The V and J genes are TRBV11-2 and TRBJ2-5; D is possibly TRBD1 or TRBD2 (5 bases each). Per germline, CDR1 SGHAT and CDR2 FQNNGV. The V end was cut by 2 bases, the J end by 5 bases, with 9 bases between. This CDR3 comprises 13 residues. The DNA of the CDR3 is TGTGCCAGCAGCTTATCCGGGGCGGAGACCCAGTACTTC. Its protein product is CASSLSGAETQYF.

The gene calls are TRBV4-1 and TRBJ1-4; D is unclear. V was pared by 4 bases and J by 0 bases, with 12 bases between. Germline CDR1 reads MGHRA; CDR2 reads YSYEKL. The CDR3 consists of 16 residues. The CDR3 protein is CASSRVRSATNEKLFF. As DNA, the CDR3 is TGCGCCAGCAGCCGCGTCAGGAGTGCAACTAATGAAAAACTGTTTTTT.

The CDR3 spells CASSLANRLPNIQYF. The CDR3, as DNA: TGTGCCAGCAGCTTGGCCAATCGGCTACCCAACATTCAGTACTTC. The chain joins TRBV5-6 to TRBJ2-4; no reliable D call. CDR1 and CDR2 from the germline V gene are SGHDT and YYEEEE. The CDR3 loop spans 15 amino acids. V dropped 0 bases and J dropped 7 bases, with 14 bases sitting between them.

This clone was counted only a few times. The chain has TRBV4-1 and TRBJ1-1, with D perhaps TRBD1 (5 bases). The CDR3 spans 14 residues. Deletions cut 0 bases from V and 5 bases from J, with 10 bases between. The germline V gene has CDR1 MGHRA and CDR2 YSYEKL. The CDR3 bases are TGCGCCAGCAGCCAAGATCCCGGGACGACTGAAGCTTTCTTT. Protein product: CASSQDPGTTEAFF.

This chain connects TRBV7-9 to TRBJ2-7; possible D gene TRBD1, 7 bases. V shed 6 bases and J shed 5 bases, with 20 bases lying between them. The CDR3 is 15 amino acids. Germline CDR1 reads SEHNR; CDR2 reads FQNEAQ (reference sequence). CDR3 in DNA: TGTGCCAGCAGACCGCAGACAGGGAGGATCAACGAGCAGTACTTC. This gives the protein CASRPQTGRINEQYF.

This clone was counted once. The chain is built from TRBV2 and TRBJ2-7, with 12 bases that match TRBD1. Germline V gives CDR1 SNHLY, CDR2 FYNNEI. This CDR3 region has 15 residues. V lost 5 bases to trimming and J lost 4 bases; unmatched junction nucleotides: 6. The CDR3 sequence: CASSIGTGGGYEQYF. The CDR3 DNA follows: TGTGCCAGCAGTATCGGGACAGGGGGCGGGTACGAGCAGTACTTC.

The rearrangement joins TRBV19 to TRBJ2-2; no reliable D call. The V and J ends lost 5 bases and 4 bases respectively, with 14 bases between them. The CDR3 is 15 amino acids. Looked up from germline, CDR1 is LNHDA and CDR2 is SQIVND (reference sequence). CDR3 sequence (DNA): TGTGCCAGTAGTCCTCCGGGCCTCTCCACCGGGGAGCTGTTTTTT. It yields the protein CASSPPGLSTGELFF.

The genes are TRBV7-3 and TRBJ1-1, with TRBD1 matching over 7 bases. Trimming removed 5 bases from V and 1 base from J; junction bases left unmatched: 7. Germline V gene lookup returns CDR1 SGHTA and CDR2 FQGTGA. This CDR3 contains 15 residues. CDR3 protein: CASSPAHRGNTEAFF. The CDR3 DNA sequence: TGTGCCAGCAGCCCCGCTCACAGGGGGAACACTGAAGCTTTCTTT.

The chain couples TRBV28 to TRBJ1-5; 7 positions agree with TRBD1. The germline gives CDR1 MDHEN, CDR2 SYDVKM. The CDR3 length is 17 residues. The V segment lost 6 bases and the J segment 0 bases; nucleotides outside the gene matches: 11. As DNA, the CDR3 is TGTGCCAGCAGCCTGGACAGGTGGGGGTATAGCAATCAGCCCCAGCATTTT. As protein: CASSLDRWGYSNQPQHF.

The chain combines TRBV6-1 with TRBJ2-3; TRBD2 might be the D (6 bases). The CDR3 extends over 14 amino acids. Germline CDR1 reads MNHNS; CDR2 reads SASEGT. Trimming pared 6 bases from V and 1 base from J, leaving 11 bases between. The CDR3 region is CASRVSGGTDTQYF. In DNA form, the CDR3 reads TGTGCCAGCAGAGTTAGCGGAGGCACAGATACGCAGTATTTT.

V usage is TRBV21-1 and J usage is TRBJ1-1; the listed D gene, TRBD1, was not tested against the DNA. TRBV21-1 is designated a pseudogene. CDR3 size: 14 residues. In DNA, the CDR3 is TGTGCCAGCAGCAAAGTAAGGGGGAGCACTGAAGCTTTCTTT. Translation gives CASSKVRGSTEAFF.

The CDR3 sequence: CASSLVQEQYF. Here the CDR3 DNA reads TGTGCCAGCAGCTTAGTGCAGGAGCAGTACTTC. The V call is TRBV7-9, the J call TRBJ2-7; no clear D. Germline V gene data show CDR1 as SEHNR and CDR2 as FQNEAQ (reference sequence). The CDR3 contains 11 residues. V was clipped by 1 base and J by 7 bases, with 5 bases between them.

The rearrangement uses TRBV18 and TRBJ2-1; D is uncertain. Trimming stripped 3 bases from V and 5 bases from J, with 8 bases between. This CDR3 is built from 13 residues. The germline V gene encodes CDR1 KGHSH and CDR2 LQKENI. CDR3 residues: CASSPTADNEQFF. In nucleotides, the CDR3 is TGTGCCAGCTCACCTACGGCTGACAATGAGCAGTTCTTC.

Concerning this clone itself: Other DNA sequences in the sample encode the same CDR3. The J gene is TRBJ2-3, the V gene TRBV28, with 11 bases identical to TRBD2. The CDR3 contains 15 residues. The junction had 5 bases not matched to a gene; V was cut back by 6 bases and J by 3 bases. The germline V gene encodes CDR1 MDHEN and CDR2 SYDVKM. The CDR3 region has the DNA TGTGCCAGCAGCCTCACTAGCGGGAGAACAGATACGCAGTATTTT. It yields the protein CASSLTSGRTDTQYF.

This clone was picked up one time. This chain uses TRBV5-6 with TRBJ1-2; 8 nucleotides match TRBD1. The CDR3 spans 18 residues. V was pared by 1 base and J by 8 bases, with 19 bases of the junction left unmatched. The germline gives CDR1 SGHDT, CDR2 YYEEEE. The CDR3 loop is CASSLSVDRALFLKGYTF. In DNA, the CDR3 is TGTGCCAGCAGCTTGAGCGTGGACAGGGCCCTTTTCCTTAAGGGCTACACCTTC. Full variable domain (rest looked up from reference TRBV5-6 and TRBJ1-2): DAGVTQSPTHLIKTRGQQVTLRCSPKSGHDTVSWYQQALGQGPQFIFQYYEEEERQRGNFPDRFSGHQFPNYSSELNVNALLLGDSALYLCASSLSVDRALFLKGYTFGSGTRLTVV.

This clone came up once. This rearrangement joins TRBV14 to TRBJ2-5; possibly TRBD2 for D (6 bases). The germline V and J ends were trimmed by 3 bases and 2 bases, with 13 bases remaining between them. CDR1 is SGHDN, CDR2 FVKESK, per germline. The CDR3 covers 15 residues. CDR3 DNA sequence: TGTGCCAGCAGCCAGCAACGGGGGTGGCAAGAGACCCAGTACTTC. Residues: CASSQQRGWQETQYF.

With respect to this clone: In the same sample, other DNA sequences code for this CDR3. The chain has TRBV5-4 and TRBJ2-1; no clear D. The V and J ends lost 3 bases and 2 bases respectively, with 6 bases between them. CDR1 is SGHNT, CDR2 YYREEE, per germline (reference sequence). CDR3 length: 13 amino acids. For the CDR3, the DNA is TGTGCCAGCAGCTCTCCACCCTACAATGAGCAGTTCTTC. This codes for CASSSPPYNEQFF.

In its sample, this clone was seen a few times. The rearrangement links TRBV28 to TRBJ1-2; tentatively, D is TRBD1 (6 bases). V lost 8 bases and J 6 bases, leaving 19 bases between the germline ends. The CDR3 is made up of 14 amino acids. Per germline, CDR1 MDHEN and CDR2 SYDVKM. The CDR3 here is CASSGGQRVNGYTF. The CDR3, as DNA: TGTGCCAGCTCTGGCGGACAGAGGGTAAATGGCTACACCTTC.